Listed here are 6 T cell receptor beta chains from one sample, sequenced in a study of blood T cells in healthy people across ages. A second PCR of roughly 7 to 11 cycles used a sample-barcoded 5' primer and a J-beta primer mix. TCRdb reanalysed the 5' RACE reads using MiXCR and keeps one entry per CDR3 protein. This sample yields 800,000 or so distinct CDR3 sequences, of which just under 25% are seen a single time; under 4.5% belongs to the top ten. This same sample was also taken into another study, of T cells of mothers and their children.

Material for sequencing was blood. The origin of the receptors is a boy younger than 18 in good health.

The chain has TRBV10-3 and TRBJ1-2, with D hard to call. V was pared by 8 bases and J by 7 bases, with 11 bases between. This CDR3 spans 11 amino acids. Germline CDR1 ENHRY, CDR2 SYGVKD. In nucleotides, the CDR3 is TGTGCCATCGGCCGAGGAAGTGGCTACACCTTC. It yields the protein CAIGRGSGYTF.

This clonotype was seen just once. The chain links TRBV12-3 or TRBV12-4 to TRBJ2-1, with 10 positions matching TRBD2. CDR3 size: 15 residues. The ends lost 4 bases at V and 7 bases at J; junction bases unmatched: 7. CDR3 protein: CASSSPSGRENEQFF. CDR3 bases: TGTGCCAGCAGTTCACCGAGCGGGAGGGAAAATGAGCAGTTCTTC.

The V and J genes are TRBV20-1 and TRBJ1-2; D is perhaps TRBD1 (5 bases). The CDR3 is made up of 13 amino acids. Germline CDR1 and CDR2: DFQATT and SNEGSKA (reference sequence). V was shortened by 2 bases and J by 2 bases, with 9 bases between the two germline ends. The CDR3, as DNA: TGCAGTGCTAGACTGGGACTCAACTATGGCTACACCTTC. It specifies CSARLGLNYGYTF.

The gene calls are TRBV5-1 and TRBJ1-3; D unclear. Trimming removed 5 bases at V and 2 bases at J, with 11 bases between. Germline V gene lookup returns CDR1 SGHRS and CDR2 YFSETQ. The CDR3 runs to 14 residues. The CDR3 DNA sequence: TGCGCCAGCAGGAATACGATGGCTGGAAACACCATATATTTT. Translating it yields CASRNTMAGNTIYF.

This clonotype was counted between two and nine times. The rearrangement links TRBV5-1 to TRBJ2-3; 8 bases align to TRBD2. Germline V CDR1 and CDR2: SGHRS, YFSETQ. The CDR3 has 13 residues. Trimming took 3 bases from V and 5 from J; bases not matched to a gene: 2. The DNA for the CDR3 is TGCGCCAGCAGCTCACTAGCGGAAGATACGCAGTATTTT. Protein product: CASSSLAEDTQYF.

The chain employs TRBV10-3 and TRBJ2-7; no definite D call. Germline loops: CDR1 ENHRY, CDR2 SYGVKD. The CDR3 has 12 residues. In DNA, the CDR3 is TGTGGACGGACGGGTCTGCACTACGAGCAGTACTTC. Translated, it gives CGRTGLHYEQYF.